This TCR beta chain stems from a study of T cell responses to AZD1222 COVID-19 vaccine. Study-wide results and caveats: Spike-specific TCR breadth and depth went up after people got two AZD1222 doses. Clonal diversity was possibly underestimated, and the donors were mostly white British, with more females.

Assay used: immunoSEQ multiplex PCR; TCRdb lists only in-frame clones, some missing. There are roughly 99,000 clones in the sample; 87% occur only once, and 4.5% to 6% lies in the top ten. Concerning this clone itself: Its antigen is not known.

The TCR originated in an adult who received the AZD1222 COVID-19 vaccine. The material sequenced was peripheral blood, taken 28 days after the second AZD1222 dose.

CDR3 sequence: CASSRDRGDNTIYF. The CDR3 coding sequence is TGTGCCAGCAGTCGCGACAGGGGGGACAACACCATATATTTT. V gene TRBV2 combines with J gene TRBJ1-3, with 9 bases that match TRBD1. This CDR3 is built from 14 residues. J gave up 7 bases and V 5 bases, and 6 bases lay outside the gene matches. The germline CDR1 and CDR2 sequences are SNHLY and FYNNEI.